Sequencing of this T cell receptor (beta chain) was carried out in a study of CD8 T cells in ankylosing spondylitis. The length of the CDR3 is 16 residues. Trimming cost V 5 bases and J 8 bases; bases outside gene matches: 15. Germline V lookup: CDR1 SEHNR, CDR2 FQNEAQ (reference sequence). TCRdb re-derived calls from the 5' RACE reads in MiXCR, one entry per CDR3 protein. The sample yields about 140,000 distinct CDR3 sequences, roughly a third seen once. The sequenced sample consisted of synovial fluid, either unsorted or a sorted T cell fraction (not recorded which). The receptor was derived from a male donor with ankylosing spondylitis. The chain is built from TRBV7-9 and TRBJ2-1; 7 bases are a match to TRBD1. The CDR3 DNA is TGTGCCAGCAGCACTACAGGCCGACCAGGGGGACATGAGCAGTTCTTC. It specifies CASSTTGRPGGHEQFF.